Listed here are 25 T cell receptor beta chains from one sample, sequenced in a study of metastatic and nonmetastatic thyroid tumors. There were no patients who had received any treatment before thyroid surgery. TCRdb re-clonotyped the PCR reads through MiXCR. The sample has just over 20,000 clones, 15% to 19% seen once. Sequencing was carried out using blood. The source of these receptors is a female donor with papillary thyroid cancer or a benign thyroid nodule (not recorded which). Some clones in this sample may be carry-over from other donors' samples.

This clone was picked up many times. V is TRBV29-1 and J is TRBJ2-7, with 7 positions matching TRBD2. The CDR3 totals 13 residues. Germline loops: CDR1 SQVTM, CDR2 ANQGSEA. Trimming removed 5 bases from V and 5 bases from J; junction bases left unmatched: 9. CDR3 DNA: TGCAGCGTTTCAGGGACTACCTTGAACGAGCAGTACTTC. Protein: CSVSGTTLNEQYF.

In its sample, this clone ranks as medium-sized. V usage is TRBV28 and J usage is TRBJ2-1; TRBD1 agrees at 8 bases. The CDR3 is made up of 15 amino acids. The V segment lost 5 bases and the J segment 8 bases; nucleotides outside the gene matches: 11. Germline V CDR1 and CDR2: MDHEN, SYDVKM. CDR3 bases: TGTGCCAGCAGTCCCCGAAGGACAGGGATTTATGAGCAGTTCTTC. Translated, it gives CASSPRRTGIYEQFF.

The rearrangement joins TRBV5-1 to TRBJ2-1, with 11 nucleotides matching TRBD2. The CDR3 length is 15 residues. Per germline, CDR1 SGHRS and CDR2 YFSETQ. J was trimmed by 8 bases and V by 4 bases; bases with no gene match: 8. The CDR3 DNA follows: TGCGCCAGCAGCCCAACTAGCGGGGGTGGGCATGAGCAGTTCTTC. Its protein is CASSPTSGGGHEQFF.

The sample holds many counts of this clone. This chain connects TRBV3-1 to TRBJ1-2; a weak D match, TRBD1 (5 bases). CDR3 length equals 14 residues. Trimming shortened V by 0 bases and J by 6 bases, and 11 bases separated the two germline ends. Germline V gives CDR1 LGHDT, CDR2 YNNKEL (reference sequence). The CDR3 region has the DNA TGTGCCAGCAGCCAAGATGGCAGGGCAGATGGCTACACCTTC. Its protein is CASSQDGRADGYTF.

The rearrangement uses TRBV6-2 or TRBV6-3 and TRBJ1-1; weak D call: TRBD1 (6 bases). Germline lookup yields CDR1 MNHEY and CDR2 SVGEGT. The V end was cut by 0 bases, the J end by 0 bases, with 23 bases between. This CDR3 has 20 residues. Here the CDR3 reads CASSYSKTPGRGYMNTEAFF. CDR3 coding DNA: TGTGCCAGCAGTTACTCGAAAACCCCAGGCAGGGGTTACATGAACACTGAAGCTTTCTTT.

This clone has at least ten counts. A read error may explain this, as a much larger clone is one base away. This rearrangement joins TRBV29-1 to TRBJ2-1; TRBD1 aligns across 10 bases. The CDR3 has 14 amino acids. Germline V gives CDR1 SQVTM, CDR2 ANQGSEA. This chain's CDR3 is CSVVGQGKGNGQFF. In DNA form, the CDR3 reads TGCAGCGTTGTGGGACAGGGGAAGGGCAATGGGCAGTTCTTC.

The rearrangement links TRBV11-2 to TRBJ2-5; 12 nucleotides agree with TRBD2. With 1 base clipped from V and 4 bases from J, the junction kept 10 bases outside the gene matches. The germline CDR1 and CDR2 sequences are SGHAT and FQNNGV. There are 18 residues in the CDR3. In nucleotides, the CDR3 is TGTGCCAGCAGCTTAGGTTTTCTAGCGGGAGGGCGGGGAGAGACCCAGTACTTC. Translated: CASSLGFLAGGRGETQYF.

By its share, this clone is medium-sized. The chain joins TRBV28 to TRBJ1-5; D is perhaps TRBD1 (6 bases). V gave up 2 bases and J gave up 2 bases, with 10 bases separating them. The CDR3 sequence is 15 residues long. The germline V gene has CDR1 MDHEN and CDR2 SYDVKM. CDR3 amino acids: CASSLARGGNQPQHF. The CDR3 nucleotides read TGTGCCAGCAGTTTAGCCAGGGGTGGCAATCAGCCCCAGCATTTT.

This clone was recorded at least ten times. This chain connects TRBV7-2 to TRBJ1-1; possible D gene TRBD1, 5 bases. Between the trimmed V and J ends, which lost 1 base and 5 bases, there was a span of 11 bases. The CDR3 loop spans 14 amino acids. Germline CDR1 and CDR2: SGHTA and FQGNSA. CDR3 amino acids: CASSLVTAATEAFF. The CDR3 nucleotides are TGTGCCAGCAGCTTAGTGACAGCCGCAACTGAAGCTTTCTTT.

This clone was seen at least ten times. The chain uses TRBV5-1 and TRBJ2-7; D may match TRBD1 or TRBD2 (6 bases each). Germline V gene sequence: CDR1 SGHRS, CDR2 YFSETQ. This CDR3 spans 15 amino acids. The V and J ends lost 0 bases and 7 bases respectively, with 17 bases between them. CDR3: CASSLVGGGLREQYF. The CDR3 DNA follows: TGCGCCAGCAGCTTGGTGGGGGGCGGCCTGAGGGAGCAGTACTTC.

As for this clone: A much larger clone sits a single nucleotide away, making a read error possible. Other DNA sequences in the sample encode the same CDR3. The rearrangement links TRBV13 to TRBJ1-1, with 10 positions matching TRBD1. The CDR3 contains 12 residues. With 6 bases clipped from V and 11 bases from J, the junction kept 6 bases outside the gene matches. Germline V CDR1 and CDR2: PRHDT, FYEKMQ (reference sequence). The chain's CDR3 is CASSLGQGDAFF. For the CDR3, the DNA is TGTGCCAGCAGTCTCGGACAGGGGGATGCTTTCTTT.

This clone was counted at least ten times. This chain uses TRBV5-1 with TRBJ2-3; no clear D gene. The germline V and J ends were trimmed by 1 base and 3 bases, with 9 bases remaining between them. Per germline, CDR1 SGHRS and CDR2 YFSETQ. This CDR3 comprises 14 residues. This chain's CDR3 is CASSLNGPTDTQYF. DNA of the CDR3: TGCGCCAGCAGCTTGAACGGGCCTACAGATACGCAGTATTTT.

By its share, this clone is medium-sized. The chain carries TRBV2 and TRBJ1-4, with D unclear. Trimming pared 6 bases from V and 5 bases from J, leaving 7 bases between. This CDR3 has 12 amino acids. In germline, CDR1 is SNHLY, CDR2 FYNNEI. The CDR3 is CASRRGNEKLFF. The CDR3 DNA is TGTGCCAGCAGGCGGGGAAATGAAAAACTGTTTTTT.

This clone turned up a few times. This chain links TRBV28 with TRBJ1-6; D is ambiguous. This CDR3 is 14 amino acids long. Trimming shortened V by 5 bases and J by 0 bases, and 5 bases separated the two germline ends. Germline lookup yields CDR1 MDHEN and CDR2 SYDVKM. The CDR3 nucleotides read TGTGCCAGCAGTGGGAGCTCCTATAATTCACCCCTCCACTTT. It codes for CASSGSSYNSPLHF.

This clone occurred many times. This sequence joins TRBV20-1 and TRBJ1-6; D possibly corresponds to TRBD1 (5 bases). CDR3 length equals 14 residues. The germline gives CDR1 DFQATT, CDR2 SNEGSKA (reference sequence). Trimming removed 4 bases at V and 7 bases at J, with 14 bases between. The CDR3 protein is CSATGGTGNSPLHF. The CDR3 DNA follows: TGCAGTGCTACTGGCGGGACGGGGAATTCACCCCTCCACTTT.

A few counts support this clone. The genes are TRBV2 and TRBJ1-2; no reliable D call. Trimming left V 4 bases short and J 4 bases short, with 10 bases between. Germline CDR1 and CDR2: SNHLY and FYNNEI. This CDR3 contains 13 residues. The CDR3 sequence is CASSASFPYGYTF. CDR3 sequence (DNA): TGTGCCAGCAGTGCCAGTTTCCCCTATGGCTACACCTTC.

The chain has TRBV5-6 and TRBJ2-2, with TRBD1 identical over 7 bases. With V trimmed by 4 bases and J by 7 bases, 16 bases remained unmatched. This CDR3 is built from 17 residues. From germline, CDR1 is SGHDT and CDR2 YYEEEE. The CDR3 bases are TGTGCCAGCAGCAATTCCCCAGGGGGATTCGAGGTCGGGGAGCTGTTTTTT. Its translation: CASSNSPGGFEVGELFF.

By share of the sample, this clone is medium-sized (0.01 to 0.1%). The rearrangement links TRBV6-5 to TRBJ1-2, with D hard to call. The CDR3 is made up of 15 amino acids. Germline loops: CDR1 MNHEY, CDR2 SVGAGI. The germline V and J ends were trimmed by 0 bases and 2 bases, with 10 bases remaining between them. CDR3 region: CASSYSSRSNYGYTF. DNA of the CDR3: TGTGCCAGCAGTTACTCATCCCGATCAAACTATGGCTACACCTTC.

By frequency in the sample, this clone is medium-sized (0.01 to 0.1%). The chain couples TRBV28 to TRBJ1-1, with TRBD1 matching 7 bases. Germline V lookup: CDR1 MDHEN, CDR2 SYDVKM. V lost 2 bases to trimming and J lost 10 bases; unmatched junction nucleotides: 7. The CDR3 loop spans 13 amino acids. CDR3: CASSLPRQGVAFF. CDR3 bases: TGTGCCAGCAGTTTACCCCGACAGGGCGTAGCTTTCTTT.

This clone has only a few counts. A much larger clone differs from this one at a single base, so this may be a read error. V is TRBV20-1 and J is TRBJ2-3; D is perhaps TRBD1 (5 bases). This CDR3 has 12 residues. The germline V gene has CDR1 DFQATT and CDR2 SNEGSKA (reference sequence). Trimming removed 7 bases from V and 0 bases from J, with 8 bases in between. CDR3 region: CSEGRSTDTQYF. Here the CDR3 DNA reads TGCAGTGAGGGGCGTAGCACAGATACGCAGTATTTT.

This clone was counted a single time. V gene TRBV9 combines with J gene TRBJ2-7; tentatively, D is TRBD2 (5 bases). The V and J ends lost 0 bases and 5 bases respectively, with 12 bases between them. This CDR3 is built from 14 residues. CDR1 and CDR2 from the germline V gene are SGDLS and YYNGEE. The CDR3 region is CASSVGAVEDEQYF. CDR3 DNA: TGTGCCAGCAGCGTAGGGGCGGTGGAGGACGAGCAGTACTTC.

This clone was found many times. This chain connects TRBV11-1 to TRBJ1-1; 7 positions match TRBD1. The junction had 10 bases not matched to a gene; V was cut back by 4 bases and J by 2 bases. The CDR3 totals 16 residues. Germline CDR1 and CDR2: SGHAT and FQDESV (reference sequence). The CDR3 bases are TGTGCCAGCAGCTCGTTCTACAGGGGACTAAACACTGAAGCTTTCTTT. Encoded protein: CASSSFYRGLNTEAFF.

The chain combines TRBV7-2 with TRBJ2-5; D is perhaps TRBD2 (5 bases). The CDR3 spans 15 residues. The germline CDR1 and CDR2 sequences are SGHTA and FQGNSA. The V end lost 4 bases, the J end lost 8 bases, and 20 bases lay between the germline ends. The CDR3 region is CASSSFIGSGDTQYF. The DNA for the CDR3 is TGTGCCAGCAGCTCCTTTATCGGGTCCGGGGATACCCAGTACTTC.

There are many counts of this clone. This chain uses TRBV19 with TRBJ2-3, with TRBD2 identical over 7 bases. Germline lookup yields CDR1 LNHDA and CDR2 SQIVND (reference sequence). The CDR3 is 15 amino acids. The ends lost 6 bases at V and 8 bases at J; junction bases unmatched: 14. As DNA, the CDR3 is TGTGCCAGTAGCCTAGGTAGTAGCGGGTCTGCTACGCAGTATTTT. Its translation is CASSLGSSGSATQYF. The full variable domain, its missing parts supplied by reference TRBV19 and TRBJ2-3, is DGGITQSPKYLFRKEGQNVTLSCEQNLNHDAMYWYRQDPGQGLRLIYYSQIVNDFQKGDIAEGYSVSREKKESFPLTVTSAQKNPTAFYLCASSLGSSGSATQYFGPGTRLTVL.

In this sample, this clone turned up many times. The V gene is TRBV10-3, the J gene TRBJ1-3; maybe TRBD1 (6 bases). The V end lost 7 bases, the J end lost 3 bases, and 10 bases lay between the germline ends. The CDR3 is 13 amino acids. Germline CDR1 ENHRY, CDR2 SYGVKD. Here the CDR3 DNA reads TGTGCCATCAAGGGGGGCCGTGGAAACACCATATATTTT. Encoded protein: CAIKGGRGNTIYF.